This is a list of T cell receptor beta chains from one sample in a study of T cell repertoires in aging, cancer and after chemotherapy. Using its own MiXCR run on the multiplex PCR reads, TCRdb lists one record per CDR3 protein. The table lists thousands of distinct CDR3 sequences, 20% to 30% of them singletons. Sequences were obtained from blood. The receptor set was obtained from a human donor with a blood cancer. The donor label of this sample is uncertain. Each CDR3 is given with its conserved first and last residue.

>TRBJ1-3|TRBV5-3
CARSLESKDILGNTIYF
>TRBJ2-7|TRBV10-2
CASSESVVSGYEQYF
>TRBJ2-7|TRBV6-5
CASSPDSTYEQYF
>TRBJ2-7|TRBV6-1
CASSETARGIHYEQYF
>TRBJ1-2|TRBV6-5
CASSYSIFSVGVRGYTF
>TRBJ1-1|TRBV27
CASSRRPSMNTEAFF
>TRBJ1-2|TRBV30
CAWSRQGADGYTF
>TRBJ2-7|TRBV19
CASSISFLAGREQYF
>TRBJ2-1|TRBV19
CASSINSAVGEQFF
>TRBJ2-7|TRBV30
CAWSLRDRGYEQYF
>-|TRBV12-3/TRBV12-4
CACRLAGATAQYF
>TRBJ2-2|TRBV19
CASSALAGDTGELFF
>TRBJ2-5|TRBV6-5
CASCPPGRRGTQYF
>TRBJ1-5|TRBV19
CASSIETANQPQHF
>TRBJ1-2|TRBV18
CASSLDRGDDYTF
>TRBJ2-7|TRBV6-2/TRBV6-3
CASSWTSGRIYEQYF
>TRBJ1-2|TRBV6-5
CASRTGYGYTF
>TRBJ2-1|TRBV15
CATSPLPMGYSSYNEQFF
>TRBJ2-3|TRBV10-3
CAISESWEAAYTDTQYF
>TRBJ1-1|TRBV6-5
CASSSHWTGNTEAFF
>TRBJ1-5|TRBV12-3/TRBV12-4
CASSLRNQPQHF
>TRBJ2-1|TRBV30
CAWRQGDLYNEQFF
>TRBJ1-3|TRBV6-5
CASSQGAVGNTIYF
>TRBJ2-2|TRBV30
CACLRTGWNTGELFF
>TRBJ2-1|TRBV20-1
CSARVSVSYNEQFF
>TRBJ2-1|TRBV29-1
CSVEDRGEIFSSYNEQFF
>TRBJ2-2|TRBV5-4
CASSLLAGGPTGELFF
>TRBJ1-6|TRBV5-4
CASSPSGGFNNSPLHF
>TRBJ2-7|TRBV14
CASSHGSDEQYF
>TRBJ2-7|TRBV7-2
CASSQSRTSVYEQYF
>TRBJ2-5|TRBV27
CASRDGFQETQYF
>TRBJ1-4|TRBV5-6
CASSASIQGWEKLFF
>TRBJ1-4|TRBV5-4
CASSSRTQNEKLFF